This is a list of T cell receptor beta chains from one sample in a study of blood T cells in healthy people across ages. TCRdb redid the calling of the 5' RACE reads with MiXCR, one entry per CDR3 protein. The data contain around 1.7 million distinct CDR3 sequences, about 30% of them seen just once; the ten biggest clones take up approximately 7.7%. The sample consisted of blood. These receptors were collected from a woman aged 25 to 39 in good health. The CDR3 runs from the conserved cysteine through the conserved F or W. The D gene is left open where the match is weak. Rows may omit the clone size; those that give it use once, few, many or a size class.

>TRBV12-3/TRBV12-4|13|TRBJ1-5|many|.
TGTGCCAGCAGCAAAGACAACAATCAGCCCCAGCATTTT
CASSKDNNQPQHF
>TRBV7-9|14|TRBJ2-7|.|.
TGTGCCAGCAGCCCGGGCGGCGGGTCCACCGAGCAGTACTTC
CASSPGGGSTEQYF
>TRBV9|14|TRBJ2-1|.|.
TGTGCCAGCAGCGTAGCCCCGGGGCTAGGGGTTTCGTTCTTC
CASSVAPGLGVSFF
>TRBV7-9|14|TRBJ1-1|few|.
TGTGCCAGCAGCCAGGGACTCGGCGGGCCTGAAGCTTTCTTT
CASSQGLGGPEAFF
>TRBV12-3/TRBV12-4|15|TRBJ2-1|few|TRBD1
TGTGCCAGCAGACGGACAGGGGGGCCACACAATGAGCAGTTCTTC
CASRRTGGPHNEQFF
>TRBV7-3|14|TRBJ1-2|.|.
TGTGCCAGCAGCCCAGGACACCGAGCGGATGGCTACACCTTC
CASSPGHRADGYTF
>TRBV20-1|16|TRBJ1-2|few|.
TGCAGTGCTCCCCACCCGCACAGTCCATCGGTCGGGGGCTACACCTTC
CSAPHPHSPSVGGYTF
>TRBV7-2|14|TRBJ2-7|few|.
TGTGCCAGCAGCTTAAGGGAAACCTCCTACGAGCAGTACTTC
CASSLRETSYEQYF
>TRBV5-1|15|TRBJ2-7|.|.
TGCGCCAGCAGCTCGGGGGCGGAGGGGCTGGGCGAGCAGTACTTC
CASSSGAEGLGEQYF
>TRBV10-3|15|TRBJ2-7|.|TRBD2
TGTGCCATCAGTGAGGGTAGCGGGAGGGCCGGTGAGCAGTACTTC
CAISEGSGRAGEQYF
>TRBV29-1|17|TRBJ2-1|few|.
TGCAGCGTTGAAGGGAGCGTGAGTGGGTATACCTACAATGAGCAGTTCTTC
CSVEGSVSGYTYNEQFF
>TRBV20-1|11|TRBJ1-2|few|.
TGCAGTGCTATTACAGGTTCCGGCTGCACCTTC
CSAITGSGCTF
>TRBV2|14|TRBJ2-7|.|.
TGTGCCAGCAGTGTTGTCCAGACCACCTACGAGCAGTACTTC
CASSVVQTTYEQYF
>TRBV15|16|TRBJ1-5|.|TRBD1
TGTGCCACCAGCATTGTCCTCAGGGACAGAAATCAGCCCCAGCATTTT
CATSIVLRDRNQPQHF
>TRBV6-5|15|TRBJ1-2|few|.
TGTGCCAGCAGCCCTATCGGAGGGGAAAACTATGGCTACACCTTC
CASSPIGGENYGYTF
>TRBV7-6|15|TRBJ2-1|.|TRBD1
TGTGCCAGCAGCTTGGAGAGGGGGCATCAAAATGAGCAGTTCTTC
CASSLERGHQNEQFF
>TRBV12-3/TRBV12-4|13|TRBJ2-3|many|.
TGTGCCAGCAGTTTTGGCAGCACAGATACGCAGTATTTT
CASSFGSTDTQYF
>TRBV9|16|TRBJ1-2|.|.
TGTGCCAGCAGCGGCGGGGGGGAAGGAGGGACTTATGGCTACACCTTC
CASSGGGEGGTYGYTF
>TRBV27|13|TRBJ2-7|.|.
TGTGCCAGCAGTTCAGGGCCACGCTACGAGCAGTACTTC
CASSSGPRYEQYF
>TRBV29-1|14|TRBJ2-1|many|TRBD2
TGCAGCGTTGTCGGGGGGAGCTCCTACAATGAGCAGTTCTTC
CSVVGGSSYNEQFF
>TRBV25-1|18|TRBJ2-1|many|TRBD2
TGTGCCAGCAGTGAATATTTAGATCCTAGCGGGAGACACAATGAGCAGTTCTTC
CASSEYLDPSGRHNEQFF
>TRBV29-1|15|TRBJ2-3|many|.
TGCAGCGTTGAAGCGGCCAGGACTAGCACAGATACGCAGTATTTT
CSVEAARTSTDTQYF
>TRBV7-2|14|TRBJ2-1|.|.
TGTGCCAGCAGTCCGGGACCACTCTACAATGAGCAGTTCTTC
CASSPGPLYNEQFF
>TRBV5-1|14|TRBJ2-1|once|TRBD2
TGCGCCAGCAGCACGGGGGGGGACTACAATGAGCAGTTCTTC
CASSTGGDYNEQFF
>TRBV20-1|12|TRBJ2-4|few|.
TGCAGTGCGGTGGGGGGCGCGGGGGAGCAGTACTTC
CSAVGGAGEQYF
>TRBV6-5|13|TRBJ2-5|many|TRBD2
TGTGCCAGCAGTTACGCGGGAGTAGAGACCCAGTACTTC
CASSYAGVETQYF
>TRBV9|15|TRBJ1-2|.|.
TGTGCCAGCAGCCTCCGACACGATGGGTATGATGGCTACACCTTC
CASSLRHDGYDGYTF
>TRBV11-2|14|TRBJ1-2|few|.
TGTGCCAGCAGCTTAGCCCCACCCCGGAGGGGCTACACCTTC
CASSLAPPRRGYTF
>TRBV2|12|TRBJ1-2|.|.
TGTGCCAGCAGTGAAAATGCCTATGGCTACACCTTC
CASSENAYGYTF
>TRBV6-1|18|TRBJ2-6|few|TRBD1
TGTGCCAGCAGTACCGTCAGGGGGCCTTACTCTGGGGCCAACGTCCTGACTTTC
CASSTVRGPYSGANVLTF
>TRBV4-1|14|TRBJ1-2|.|.
TGCGCCAGCAGCCAAGGACAGCCACCCTATGGCTACACCTTC
CASSQGQPPYGYTF
>TRBV20-1|15|TRBJ2-3|many|TRBD2
TGCAGTGCAACCCATAGCGGGGGTTGGACAGATACGCAGTATTTT
CSATHSGGWTDTQYF
>TRBV20-1|14|TRBJ2-7|.|TRBD1
TGCAGTGCTAGAGACCCCCGGACAGGGGAAGAGCAGTACTTC
CSARDPRTGEEQYF
>TRBV11-3|12|TRBJ2-3|.|.
TGTGCCCCATGGGACCACACAGATACGCAGTATTTT
CAPWDHTDTQYF
>TRBV12-5|15|TRBJ2-5|.|.
TGTGCTAGTGGTCCGAGTAGGGGTTGGGGAGAGACCCAGTACTTC
CASGPSRGWGETQYF
>TRBV9|15|TRBJ2-3|.|.
TGTGTCAACAGCGTAGATCTACCCAGCACAGATACGCAGTATTTT
CVNSVDLPSTDTQYF
>TRBV18|14|TRBJ2-3|.|TRBD2
TGTGCCAGTTCGGGACTAGCGGGGGTCGATACGCAGTATTTT
CASSGLAGVDTQYF
>TRBV7-2|14|TRBJ2-3|.|TRBD2
TGTGCCAGCAGCGGTCCGGGACTATCAGATACGCAGTATTTT
CASSGPGLSDTQYF
>TRBV20-1|14|TRBJ2-3|.|.
TGCAGTGCTAGTACCCACCGAGGCACAGATACGCAGTATTTT
CSASTHRGTDTQYF
>TRBV10-3|17|TRBJ2-1|.|TRBD2
TGTGCCATCAGTGACCCGCGGGAGGGCCCCCCCGACAATGAGCAGTTCTTC
CAISDPREGPPDNEQFF
>TRBV5-4|15|TRBJ2-1|.|.
TGTGCCAGCAGCCTAAGCGGTGGATGGGCCAATGAGCAGTTCTTC
CASSLSGGWANEQFF
>TRBV7-2|16|TRBJ2-5|.|TRBD2
TGTGCCAGCAGCTTAGTTTGGCTAGCGGGGCAAGAGACCCAGTACTTC
CASSLVWLAGQETQYF
>TRBV10-3|13|TRBJ2-7|many|TRBD1
TGTGCCAGTTGGGGGACAGGGGGCTACGAGCAGTACTTC
CASWGTGGYEQYF
>TRBV12-3/TRBV12-4|14|TRBJ2-1|many|TRBD1
TGTGCCAGCAGAAGACAGGGACCTTACAATGAGCAGTTCTTC
CASRRQGPYNEQFF
>TRBV6-6|16|TRBJ2-5|.|TRBD2
TGTGCCAGCAGTTACAGGGCTAGCGGGGAACAAGAGACCCAGTACTTC
CASSYRASGEQETQYF
>TRBV10-3|16|TRBJ2-5|many|TRBD2
TGTGCCATCAGTGAGCCGGGACTAGCGGGAGGCGAGACCCAGTACTTC
CAISEPGLAGGETQYF